The 19 T cell receptor beta chains reported below all come from one sample, sequenced in a study of T cells expressing NK-cell markers. TCRdb reworked the 5' RACE reads into one entry per CDR3 protein, no DNA. The repertoire table contains some 140,000 distinct CDR3 sequences. Material: blood T cells: a sorted CD56 or NKG2C T cell subset, CD4+ or CD8+ T cells, or bulk PBMC T cells (not recorded which). The receptors stem from a woman in her fifties or sixties in good health.

V usage is TRBV20-1 and J usage is TRBJ2-5; the D gene TCRdb calls, TRBD2, cannot be checked with no DNA. Per germline, CDR1 DFQATT and CDR2 SNEGSKA (reference sequence). This CDR3 spans 14 amino acids. The CDR3 sequence is CSASTSGSQETQYF.

The CDR3 region is CSASTSGTDTQYF. The gene calls are TRBV20-1 and TRBJ2-3; TCRdb names TRBD2, which stays unverified in the absence of DNA. Germline-derived CDR1 and CDR2 are DFQATT and SNEGSKA (reference sequence). The CDR3 spans 13 residues.

V usage is TRBV7-9 and J usage is TRBJ1-1. CDR3 length equals 15 residues. The V gene's germline CDR1 is SEHNR and CDR2 FQNEAQ (reference sequence). The CDR3 region is CASSRITWPNTEAFF.

This sequence joins TRBV3-1 and TRBJ2-2; TCRdb proposes TRBD2, but this gene call is untestable without DNA. Germline CDR1 is LGHDT and CDR2 is YNNKEL (reference sequence). The CDR3 is made up of 14 amino acids. CDR3 amino acids: CASSRRLVVGELFF.

The rearrangement links TRBV12-3 or TRBV12-4 to TRBJ2-7; TCRdb's assignment of TRBD1 cannot be checked, as there is no DNA. CDR3 length: 14 residues. The CDR3 region is CASSLQGFSYEQYF.

The CDR3 loop reads CASSSGLAEPYEQYF. This chain connects TRBV6-5 to TRBJ2-7; there is no DNA to check the TCRdb D call of TRBD2. The CDR3 has 15 residues. Germline V gene lookup returns CDR1 MNHEY and CDR2 SVGAGI.

The chain uses TRBV4-1 and TRBJ2-7. CDR1 and CDR2 from the germline V gene are MGHRA and YSYEKL. The CDR3 spans 13 residues. CDR3: CASSHQVRYEQYF.

The chain employs TRBV27 and TRBJ1-1; TCRdb picks TRBD1, but there is no DNA to check that call. CDR3 size: 12 residues. The germline V gene encodes CDR1 MNHEY and CDR2 SMNVEV (reference sequence). CDR3 region: CASSPDRSKAFF.

The chain is built from TRBV3-1 and TRBJ2-1; TCRdb names TRBD1, which stays unverified in the absence of DNA. This CDR3 region has 15 residues. Germline values: CDR1 LGHDT, CDR2 YNNKEL (reference sequence). The CDR3 sequence is CASSPRGAPWDEQFF.

V gene TRBV7-9 combines with J gene TRBJ1-5; the D gene TCRdb calls, TRBD1, cannot be checked with no DNA. CDR1 SEHNR and CDR2 FQNEAQ come from the germline V gene (reference sequence). CDR3 length equals 17 residues. CDR3 loop: CASSSLSSGSGNQPQHF.

The chain uses TRBV29-1 and TRBJ2-7. The CDR3 length is 11 residues. Per the germline V gene, CDR1 is SQVTM and CDR2 is ANQGSEA. CDR3 sequence reads: CSAGRRDEQYF.

V usage is TRBV24-1 and J usage is TRBJ2-1; TCRdb reports TRBD1, a call that lacks DNA to check it against. There are 13 residues in the CDR3. Germline-derived CDR1 and CDR2 are KGHDR and SFDVKD. This CDR3 is CATSDDRVNEQFF.

The chain joins TRBV12-3 or TRBV12-4 to TRBJ1-4; no DNA is available, so the TRBD1 call from TCRdb remains unchecked. CDR3 length: 14 amino acids. The CDR3 reads CASSFGQGEGKLFF.

The chain recombines TRBV20-1 with TRBJ2-3; TCRdb picks TRBD2, but there is no DNA to check that call. The CDR3 consists of 18 residues. Germline CDR1 reads DFQATT; CDR2 reads SNEGSKA (reference sequence). The CDR3 protein is CSAPGLADGDGGGDTQYF.

The chain employs TRBV28 and TRBJ2-3; TCRdb indicates TRBD1, and absent DNA this call remains unverified. Germline assignment: CDR1 MDHEN and CDR2 SYDVKM. This CDR3 spans 14 amino acids. CDR3 amino acids: CASSWGTRTDTQYF.

This chain uses TRBV7-9 with TRBJ2-4; TCRdb selects TRBD2, and the lack of DNA leaves this call unchecked. Germline V gene lookup returns CDR1 SEHNR and CDR2 FQNEAQ (reference sequence). The CDR3 length is 16 residues. The chain's CDR3 is CASSLAAGVAKNIQYF.

The rearrangement links TRBV20-1 to TRBJ1-1; TCRdb indicates TRBD1, and absent DNA this call remains unverified. Germline V gene data show CDR1 as DFQATT and CDR2 as SNEGSKA (reference sequence). This CDR3 region has 14 residues. This CDR3 is CSARDSGSYTEAFF.

The rearrangement uses TRBV6-1 and TRBJ1-1; TCRdb indicates TRBD1, and absent DNA this call remains unverified. Germline loops: CDR1 MNHNS, CDR2 SASEGT. This CDR3 contains 11 residues. The CDR3 is CAAIRGTEAFF.

V and J are TRBV28 and TRBJ2-5; TCRdb's D call, TRBD2, is unchecked because there is no DNA. The CDR3 totals 14 residues. Germline V gene sequence: CDR1 MDHEN, CDR2 SYDVKM. This CDR3 is CASSQSGGQETQYF. The full variable domain, rest sourced from reference TRBV28 and TRBJ2-5, is DVKVTQSSRYLVKRTGEKVFLECVQDMDHENMFWYRQDPGLGLRLIYFSYDVKMKEKGDIPEGYSVSREKKERFSLILESASTNQTSMYLCASSQSGGQETQYFGPGTRLLVL.